A selection of T cell receptor beta chains follows, all from one sample in a study of regulatory T cells in long-lasting Graves disease. TCRdb redid the calling of the multiplex PCR reads with MiXCR, one entry per CDR3 protein. The table records about 420,000 distinct CDR3 sequences, approximately 16% of them present only once. These data were also filed under a second study, of T cells in Graves' hyperthyroidism and ophthalmopathy.

The sample here was peripheral blood mononuclear cells (PBMCs), taken at new diagnosis, from a patient treated with antithyroid drugs. Receptors originate from a woman aged 18-29 years with Graves disease. CDR3s include the opening cysteine and the closing phenylalanine or tryptophan. D genes are given only for firm matches. Expanded clones get a size class; other rows say once, few or many, or leave the size out.

.	TRBV30	.	TRBJ1-3	CAWAAGNTIYF	TGTGCCTGGGCCGCAGGAAACACCATATATTTT
many	TRBV3-1	.	TRBJ1-1	CASSQMGMNTEAFF	TGTGCCAGCAGCCAAATGGGCATGAACACTGAAGCTTTCTTT
many	TRBV6-1	.	TRBJ2-1	CASRPQGFYNEQFF	TGTGCCAGCAGACCCCAGGGCTTCTACAATGAGCAGTTCTTC
.	TRBV7-9	TRBD2	TRBJ2-7	CASSFPGGRSEQYF	TGTGCCAGCAGCTTCCCGGGAGGGCGGAGCGAGCAGTACTTC
many	TRBV5-1	TRBD2	TRBJ2-3	CASSLEETSGTDTQYF	TGCGCCAGCAGCTTGGAAGAGACTAGCGGTACAGATACGCAGTATTTT
few	TRBV2	.	TRBJ1-3	CASSESGNTIYF	TGTGCCAGCAGCGAGTCTGGAAACACCATATATTTT
.	TRBV11-2	.	TRBJ1-2	CASSPRIQGYGYTF	TGTGCCAGCAGCCCGAGGATACAGGGTTATGGCTACACCTTC
many	TRBV3-1	TRBD2	TRBJ2-1	CASSQDWGRAGYNEQFF	TGTGCCAGCAGCCAAGATTGGGGGAGGGCCGGTTACAATGAGCAGTTCTTC
few	TRBV6-1	TRBD1	TRBJ1-5	CASSATGTEIGNQPQHF	TGTGCCAGCAGTGCAACCGGGACAGAAATTGGGAATCAGCCCCAGCATTTT
.	TRBV5-1	.	TRBJ1-1	CASSSWLRGASSEAFF	TGCGCCAGCAGCTCGTGGTTGCGGGGGGCGAGTTCTGAAGCTTTCTTT
many	TRBV29-1	TRBD1	TRBJ2-3	CSVPDREPDTQYF	TGCAGCGTCCCAGACAGGGAGCCAGATACGCAGTATTTT
many	TRBV28	TRBD2	TRBJ2-5	CASSSAAGGETQYF	TGTGCCAGCAGTAGTGCAGCGGGAGGAGAGACCCAGTACTTC
few	TRBV7-9	.	TRBJ1-5	CASSFDQYSNQPQHF	TGTGCCAGCAGCTTTGATCAGTATAGCAATCAGCCCCAGCATTTT
few	TRBV28	.	TRBJ1-1	CASTPGRMNTEAFF	TGTGCCAGCACCCCGGGGCGTATGAACACTGAAGCTTTCTTT
many	TRBV2	.	TRBJ1-2	CASSEGRNYGYTF	TGTGCCAGCAGTGAGGGCAGAAACTATGGCTACACCTTC